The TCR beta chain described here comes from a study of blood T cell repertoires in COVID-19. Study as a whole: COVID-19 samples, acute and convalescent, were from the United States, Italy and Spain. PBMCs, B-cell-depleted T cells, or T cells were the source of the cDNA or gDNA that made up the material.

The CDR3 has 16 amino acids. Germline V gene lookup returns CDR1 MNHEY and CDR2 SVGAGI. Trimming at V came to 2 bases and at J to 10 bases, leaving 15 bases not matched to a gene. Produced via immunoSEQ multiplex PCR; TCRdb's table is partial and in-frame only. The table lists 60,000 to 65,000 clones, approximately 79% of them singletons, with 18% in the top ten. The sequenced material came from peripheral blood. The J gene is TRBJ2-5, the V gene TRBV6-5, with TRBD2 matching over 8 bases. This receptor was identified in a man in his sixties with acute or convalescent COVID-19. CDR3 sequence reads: CASSYPQGSGMGFQYF. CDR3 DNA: TGTGCCAGCAGTTACCCACAGGGTAGCGGGATGGGGTTCCAGTACTTC.